Listed below are T cell receptor beta chains from one sample, sequenced in a study of blood T cells in healthy people across ages. TCRdb fed the 5' RACE reads into MiXCR, producing one record per CDR3 protein. The repertoire holds some 900,000 distinct CDR3 sequences, with about 48% as singletons. The sequenced material came from blood. The source is a man aged 30-40 years in good health. Each CDR3 is given with its conserved first and last residue. A D gene is named only where the DNA matches it firmly. Clone size appears in some rows only: once, few, many, or a class for an expanded clone.

J,V,D,size,CDR3,DNA
TRBJ2-3,TRBV7-2,NA,NA,CASSSLPYPDTQYF,TGTGCCAGCAGCTCCCTCCCTTACCCAGATACGCAGTATTTT
TRBJ2-1,TRBV5-1,NA,NA,CASSDPGEVPYNEQFF,TGCGCCAGCAGCGACCCGGGTGAGGTCCCCTACAATGAGCAGTTCTTC
TRBJ2-2,TRBV14,TRBD1,NA,CASSQDRALTGELFF,TGTGCCAGCAGCCAGGACAGGGCCCTCACCGGGGAGCTGTTTTTT
TRBJ2-7,TRBV24-1,NA,NA,CATSDPRTSYEQYF,TGTGCCACCAGTGACCCTCGCACCTCCTATGAGCAGTACTTC
TRBJ2-3,TRBV5-1,TRBD2,NA,CASSSSGGNPDTQYF,TGCGCCAGCAGCTCTTCGGGGGGGAATCCAGATACGCAGTATTTT
TRBJ2-1,TRBV6-2/TRBV6-3,NA,NA,CASIDNSVNEQFF,TGTGCCAGCATCGATAACAGCGTCAATGAGCAGTTCTTC
TRBJ2-5,TRBV7-3,NA,NA,CASSRFPDSQETQYF,TGTGCCAGCAGCCGATTTCCGGACTCCCAAGAGACCCAGTACTTC
TRBJ1-2,TRBV4-1,TRBD1,NA,CASSQEDRGSDGYTF,TGCGCCAGCAGCCAAGAGGACAGGGGAAGCGATGGCTACACCTTC
TRBJ1-1,TRBV10-3,NA,few,CAIRTPTEAFF,TGTGCCATCAGGACCCCCACTGAAGCTTTCTTT
TRBJ2-6,TRBV4-2,TRBD2,NA,CASSHVLRGGRGANVRTF,TGTGCCAGCAGCCATGTTTTGCGGGGGGGCCGTGGGGCCAACGTCCGGACTTTC
TRBJ1-2,TRBV5-8,NA,NA,CASSVEAYGYTF,TGTGCCAGCAGCGTTGAGGCTTATGGCTACACCTTC